Following are 8 T cell receptor beta chains from one sample sequenced in a study of T cell repertoires in cytomegalovirus infection. One entry per CDR3 protein results from TCRdb running MiXCR on the reads. This sample has some 450,000 distinct CDR3 sequences; 25% to 40% occur once, and the top ten carry about 13%. Sequencing was carried out using PBMCs. These receptor sequences come from a human donor in good health (CMV status not recorded). Some clones in this sample may be carry-over from other donors' samples.

The chain joins TRBV5-1 to TRBJ2-7; D is unclear. Germline assignment: CDR1 SGHRS and CDR2 YFSETQ. This CDR3 comprises 14 residues. Trimming stripped 2 bases from V and 5 bases from J, with 14 bases between. The CDR3 DNA follows: TGCGCCAGCAGCTTTCCCTCCGGTGACCACGAGCAGTACTTC. This translates into CASSFPSGDHEQYF.

The rearrangement uses TRBV12-3 or TRBV12-4 and TRBJ1-2; 9 positions agree with TRBD1. The CDR3 is made up of 13 amino acids. The V and J ends lost 7 bases and 5 bases, in that order; junction bases with no gene match: 5. CDR3 coding DNA: TGTGCCAGCAAACAGGGGGCTGGGTATGGCTACACCTTC. The encoded protein is CASKQGAGYGYTF.

J is TRBJ2-3 and V is TRBV20-1; 9 bases align to TRBD1. CDR1 and CDR2 from the germline V gene are DFQATT and SNEGSKA (reference sequence). The CDR3 contains 12 residues. Trimming at V came to 6 bases and at J to 6 bases, leaving 4 bases not matched to a gene. This CDR3 reads CSARTGADTQYF. CDR3 bases: TGCAGTGCCAGGACAGGGGCCGATACGCAGTATTTT.

This clonotype occurred a few times. This chain connects TRBV19 to TRBJ1-5; 7 nucleotides agree with TRBD1. Per the germline V gene, CDR1 is LNHDA and CDR2 is SQIVND (reference sequence). V dropped 6 bases and J dropped 2; count of bases not matched to a gene: 7. CDR3 length: 15 amino acids. The CDR3 bases are TGTGCCAGTAGATCGACAGGGATCGGCAATCAGCCCCAGCATTTT. Translated, it gives CASRSTGIGNQPQHF.

This clonotype has ten or more counts. V usage is TRBV4-3 and J usage is TRBJ1-1; no firm D call. V lost 0 bases and J lost 4, with 6 bases in between. Germline lookup yields CDR1 LGHNA and CDR2 YSLEER. The CDR3 has 13 residues. CDR3 in amino acids: CASSQDLATEAFF. CDR3 coding DNA: TGCGCCAGCAGCCAAGATTTGGCCACTGAAGCTTTCTTT.

The rearrangement links TRBV5-4 to TRBJ1-6, with a tentative D call TRBD1 (5 bases). The CDR3 consists of 14 residues. With 3 bases removed from V and 10 bases from J, the gap between germline ends came to 14 bases. Germline V lookup: CDR1 SGHNT, CDR2 YYREEE (reference sequence). The CDR3 here is CASSSGQVPSPLHF. The CDR3, as DNA: TGTGCCAGCAGCTCAGGACAAGTTCCCTCACCCCTCCACTTT. Full variable domain (missing parts from reference TRBV5-4 and TRBJ1-6): ETGVTQSPTHLIKTRGQQVTLRCSSQSGHNTVSWYQQALGQGPQFIFQYYREEENGRGNFPPRFSGLQFPNYSSELNVNALELDDSALYLCASSSGQVPSPLHFGNGTRLTVT.

This clonotype was recorded a few times. The V and J genes are TRBV6-1 and TRBJ1-2; D gene ambiguous. The CDR3 is 15 amino acids. The V end was cut by 2 bases, the J end by 8 bases, with 18 bases between. Germline V gene data show CDR1 as MNHNS and CDR2 as SASEGT. In DNA, the CDR3 is TGTGCCAGCAGTGAATTGGCAGATCCCCTTGGCGGCTACACCTTC. Translated: CASSELADPLGGYTF.

This clonotype was recorded at least ten times. The V call is TRBV6-2 or TRBV6-3, the J call TRBJ2-5; TRBD2 matches at 13 bases. V dropped 8 bases and J dropped 0; count of bases not matched to a gene: 6. The germline V gene has CDR1 MNHEY and CDR2 SVGEGT. This CDR3 has 16 amino acids. The CDR3 sequence: CASEIGLAGDQETQYF. CDR3 coding DNA: TGTGCCAGCGAGATCGGACTAGCGGGGGACCAAGAGACCCAGTACTTC.